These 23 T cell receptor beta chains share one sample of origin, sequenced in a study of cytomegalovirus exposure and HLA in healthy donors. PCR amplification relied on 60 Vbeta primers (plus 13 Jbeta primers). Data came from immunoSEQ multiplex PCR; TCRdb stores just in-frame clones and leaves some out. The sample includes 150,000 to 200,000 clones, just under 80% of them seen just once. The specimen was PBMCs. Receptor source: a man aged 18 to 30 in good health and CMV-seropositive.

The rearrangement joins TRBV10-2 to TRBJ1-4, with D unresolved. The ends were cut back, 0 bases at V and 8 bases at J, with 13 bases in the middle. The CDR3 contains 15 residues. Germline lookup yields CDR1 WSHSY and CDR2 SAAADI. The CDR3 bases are TGCGCCAGCAGTGAGTCGAGGGCGGTTGGAGAAAAACTGTTTTTT. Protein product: CASSESRAVGEKLFF.

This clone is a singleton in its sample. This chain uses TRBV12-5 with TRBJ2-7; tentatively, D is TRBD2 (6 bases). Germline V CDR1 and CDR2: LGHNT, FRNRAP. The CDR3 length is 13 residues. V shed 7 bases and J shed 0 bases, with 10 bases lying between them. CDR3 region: CASVVGSSYEQYF. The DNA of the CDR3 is TGTGCTAGTGTCGTCGGGAGCTCCTACGAGCAGTACTTC.

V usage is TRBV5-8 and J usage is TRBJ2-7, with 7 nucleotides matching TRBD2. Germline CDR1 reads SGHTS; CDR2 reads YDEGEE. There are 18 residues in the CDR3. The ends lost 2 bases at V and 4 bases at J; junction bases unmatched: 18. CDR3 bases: TGTGCCAGCAGCTTAACGGACATTCACGGGACTAAAACTTACGAGCAGTACTTC. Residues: CASSLTDIHGTKTYEQYF.

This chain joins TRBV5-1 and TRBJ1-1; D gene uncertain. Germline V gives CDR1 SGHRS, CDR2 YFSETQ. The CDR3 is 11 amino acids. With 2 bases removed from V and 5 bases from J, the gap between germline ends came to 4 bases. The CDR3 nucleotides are TGCGCCAGCAGCTTCGGTACTGAAGCTTTCTTT. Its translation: CASSFGTEAFF.

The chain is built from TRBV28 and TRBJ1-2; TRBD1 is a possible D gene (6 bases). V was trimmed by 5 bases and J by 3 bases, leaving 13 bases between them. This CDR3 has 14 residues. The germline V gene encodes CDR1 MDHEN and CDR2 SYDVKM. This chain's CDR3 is CASSARTDYYGYTF. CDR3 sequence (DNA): TGTGCCAGCAGTGCAAGGACAGACTACTATGGCTACACCTTC.

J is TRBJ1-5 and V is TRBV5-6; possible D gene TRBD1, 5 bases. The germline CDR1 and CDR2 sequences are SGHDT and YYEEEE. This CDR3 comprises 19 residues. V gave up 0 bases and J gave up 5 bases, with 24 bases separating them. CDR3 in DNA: TGTGCCAGCAGCTTGGGCCCGACGCGGGAGGGGCTTAGGGATCAGCCCCAGCATTTT. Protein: CASSLGPTREGLRDQPQHF.

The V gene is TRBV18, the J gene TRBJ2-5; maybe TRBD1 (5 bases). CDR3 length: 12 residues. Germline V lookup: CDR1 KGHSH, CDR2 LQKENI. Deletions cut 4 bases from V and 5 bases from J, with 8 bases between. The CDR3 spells CASSRKGETQYF. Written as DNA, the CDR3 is TGTGCCAGCTCACGAAAGGGGGAGACCCAGTACTTC.

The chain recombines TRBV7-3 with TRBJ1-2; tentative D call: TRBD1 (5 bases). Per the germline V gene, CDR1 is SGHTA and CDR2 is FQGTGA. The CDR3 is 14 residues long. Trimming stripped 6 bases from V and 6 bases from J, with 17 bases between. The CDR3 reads CASSPGGGRDGYTF. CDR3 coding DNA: TGTGCCAGCAGTCCCGGGGGGGGACGCGATGGCTACACCTTC.

The chain's CDR3 is CASTGGSSGNTIYF. The CDR3, as DNA: TGCGCCAGCACAGGAGGGTCCTCTGGAAACACCATATATTTT. The V call is TRBV5-1, the J call TRBJ1-3; D not resolved. With 6 bases removed from V and 0 bases from J, the gap between germline ends came to 10 bases. The germline gives CDR1 SGHRS, CDR2 YFSETQ. The CDR3 extends over 14 amino acids.

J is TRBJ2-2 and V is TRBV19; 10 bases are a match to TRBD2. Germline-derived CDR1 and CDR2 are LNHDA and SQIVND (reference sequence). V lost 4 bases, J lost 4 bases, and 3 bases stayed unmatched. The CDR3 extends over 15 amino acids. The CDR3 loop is CASSTLAGGTGELFF. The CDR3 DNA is TGTGCCAGTAGTACATTAGCGGGAGGCACCGGGGAGCTGTTTTTT.

CDR3 protein: CASSLAGGDEQYF. CDR3 DNA sequence: TGCGCCAGCAGCTTGGCCGGGGGAGACGAGCAGTACTTC. V is TRBV5-1 and J is TRBJ2-7, with D maybe TRBD2 (6 bases). Trimming took 0 bases from V and 5 from J, leaving 9 bases between them. Per germline, CDR1 SGHRS and CDR2 YFSETQ. CDR3 length: 13 residues.

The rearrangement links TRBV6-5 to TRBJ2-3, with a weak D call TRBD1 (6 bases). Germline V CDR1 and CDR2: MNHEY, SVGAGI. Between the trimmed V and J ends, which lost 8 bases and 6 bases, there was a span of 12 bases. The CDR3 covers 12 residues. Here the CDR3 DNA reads TGTGCCAGCTGGGGGCGCGGGGATACGCAGTATTTT. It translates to CASWGRGDTQYF.

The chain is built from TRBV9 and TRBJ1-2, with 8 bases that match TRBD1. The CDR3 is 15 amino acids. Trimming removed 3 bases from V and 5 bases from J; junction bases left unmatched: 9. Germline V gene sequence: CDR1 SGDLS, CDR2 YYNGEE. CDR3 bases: TGTGCCAGCAGCGCCCCTGGACAGGGTCCTTATGGCTACACCTTC. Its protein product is CASSAPGQGPYGYTF.

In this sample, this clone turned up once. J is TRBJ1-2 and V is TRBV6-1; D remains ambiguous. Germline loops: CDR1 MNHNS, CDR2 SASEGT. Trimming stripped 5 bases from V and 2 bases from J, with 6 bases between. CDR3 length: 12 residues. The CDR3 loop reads CASSTVNYGYTF. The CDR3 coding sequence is TGTGCCAGCAGTACAGTGAACTATGGCTACACCTTC.

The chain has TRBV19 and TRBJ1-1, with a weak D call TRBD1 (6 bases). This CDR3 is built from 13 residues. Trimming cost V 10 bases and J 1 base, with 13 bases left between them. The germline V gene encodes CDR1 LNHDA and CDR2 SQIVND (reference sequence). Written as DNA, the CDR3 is TGTGCCACCTGGGGGCAGAAGAACACTGAAGCTTTCTTT. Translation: CATWGQKNTEAFF.

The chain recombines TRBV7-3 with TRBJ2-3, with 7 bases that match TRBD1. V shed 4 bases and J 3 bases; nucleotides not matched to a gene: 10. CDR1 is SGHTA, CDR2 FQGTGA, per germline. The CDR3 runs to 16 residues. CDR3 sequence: CASSSTGVRGTDTQYF. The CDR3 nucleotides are TGTGCCAGCAGCTCTACAGGGGTGAGAGGAACAGATACGCAGTATTTT.

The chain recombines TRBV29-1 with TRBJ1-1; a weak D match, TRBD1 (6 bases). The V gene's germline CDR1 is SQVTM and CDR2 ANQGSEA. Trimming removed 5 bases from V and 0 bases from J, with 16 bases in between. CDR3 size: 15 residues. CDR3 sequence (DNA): TGCAGCGTTACCCGGGACAACTTTCTGAACACTGAAGCTTTCTTT. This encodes CSVTRDNFLNTEAFF.

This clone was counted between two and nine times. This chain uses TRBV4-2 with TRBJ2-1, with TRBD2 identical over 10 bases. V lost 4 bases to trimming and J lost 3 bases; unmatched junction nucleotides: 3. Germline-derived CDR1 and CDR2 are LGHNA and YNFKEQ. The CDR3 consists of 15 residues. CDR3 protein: CASSPSGGVYNEQFF. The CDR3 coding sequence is TGTGCCAGCAGCCCAAGCGGGGGGGTCTACAATGAGCAGTTCTTC.

The DNA for the CDR3 is TGTGCCAGCGGACCGGGACAGGGAACCCTAGAGACCCAGTACTTC. Translated, it gives CASGPGQGTLETQYF. V is TRBV27 and J is TRBJ2-5; 9 bases are shared with TRBD1. The CDR3 has 15 amino acids. Germline lookup yields CDR1 MNHEY and CDR2 SMNVEV (reference sequence). J gave up 4 bases and V 8 bases, and 11 bases lay outside the gene matches.

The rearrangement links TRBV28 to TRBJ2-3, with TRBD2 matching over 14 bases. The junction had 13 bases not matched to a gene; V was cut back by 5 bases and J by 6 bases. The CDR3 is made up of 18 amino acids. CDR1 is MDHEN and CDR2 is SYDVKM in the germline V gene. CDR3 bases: TGTGCCAGCAGTCCCGGGACTAGCGGGAGAGGGGGGTGGGATACGCAGTATTTT. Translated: CASSPGTSGRGGWDTQYF.

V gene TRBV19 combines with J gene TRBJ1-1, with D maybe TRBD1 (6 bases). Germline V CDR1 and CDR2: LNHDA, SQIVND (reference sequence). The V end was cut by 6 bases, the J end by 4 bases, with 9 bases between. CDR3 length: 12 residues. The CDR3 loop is CASSTGSTEAFF. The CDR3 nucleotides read TGTGCCAGTAGCACAGGGTCCACTGAAGCTTTCTTT.

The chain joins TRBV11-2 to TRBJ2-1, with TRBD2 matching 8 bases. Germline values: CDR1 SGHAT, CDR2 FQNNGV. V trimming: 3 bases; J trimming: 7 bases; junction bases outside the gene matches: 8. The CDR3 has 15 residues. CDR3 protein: CASSFGSGSGNEQFF. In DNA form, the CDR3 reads TGTGCCAGCAGCTTTGGGAGCGGGAGTGGGAATGAGCAGTTCTTC.

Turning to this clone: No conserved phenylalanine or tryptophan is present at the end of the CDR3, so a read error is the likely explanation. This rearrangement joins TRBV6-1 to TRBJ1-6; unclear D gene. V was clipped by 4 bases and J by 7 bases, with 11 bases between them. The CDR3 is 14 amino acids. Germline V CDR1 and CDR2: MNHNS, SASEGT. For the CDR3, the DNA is TGTGCCAGCAGTGCAGGAGGCGACAATTCACCCCTCCACCTT. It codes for CASSAGGDNSPLHL.